This TCR beta chain was recorded in a study of blood T cells in healthy people across ages. The CDR3 has 15 amino acids. Deletions cut 5 bases from V and 0 bases from J, with 12 bases between. A second 7 to 11 cycle PCR used barcoded and J-beta primers. Each CDR3 protein gets one entry after TCRdb re-called the 5' RACE reads with MiXCR. The sample records some 930,000 distinct CDR3 sequences, about 28% being singletons. The same data also contributed to another study, on T cells of mothers and their children.

The chain joins TRBV12-3 or TRBV12-4 to TRBJ2-3; D is possibly TRBD1 (6 bases). The receptor was isolated from a woman aged 40 to 50 in good health. The sample taken for sequencing was blood. DNA for the CDR3: TGTGCCAGCAGTCACGGACAGAGTAGCACAGATACGCAGTATTTT. This sequence encodes CASSHGQSSTDTQYF.